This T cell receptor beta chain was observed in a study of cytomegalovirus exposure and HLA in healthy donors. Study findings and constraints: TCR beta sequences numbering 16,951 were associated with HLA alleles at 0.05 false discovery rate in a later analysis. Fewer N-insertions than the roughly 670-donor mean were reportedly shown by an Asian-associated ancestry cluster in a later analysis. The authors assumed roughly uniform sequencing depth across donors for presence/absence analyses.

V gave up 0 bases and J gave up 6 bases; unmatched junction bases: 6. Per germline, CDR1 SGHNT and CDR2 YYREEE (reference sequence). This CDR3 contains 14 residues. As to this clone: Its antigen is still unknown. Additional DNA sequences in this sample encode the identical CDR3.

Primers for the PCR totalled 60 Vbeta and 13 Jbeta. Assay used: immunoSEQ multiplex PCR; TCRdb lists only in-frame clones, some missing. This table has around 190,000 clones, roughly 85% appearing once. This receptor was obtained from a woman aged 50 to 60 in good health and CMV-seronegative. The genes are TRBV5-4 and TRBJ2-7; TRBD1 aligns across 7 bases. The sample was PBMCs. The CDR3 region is CASSLGQGHGEQYF. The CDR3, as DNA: TGTGCCAGCAGCTTGGGACAGGGTCACGGCGAGCAGTACTTC.